This T cell receptor beta chain was recorded in a study of cytomegalovirus exposure and HLA in healthy donors. With respect to this clone: Its specificity is unknown.

The junction had 4 bases not matched to a gene; V was cut back by 5 bases and J by 7 bases. From germline, CDR1 is SEHNR and CDR2 FQNEAQ (reference sequence). The CDR3 consists of 14 residues. Broader study findings: In vitro checks showed that a few CMV-associated chains really do target CMV antigens.

13 Jbeta primers and 60 Vbeta primers were used for the PCR. Sequenced by immunoSEQ multiplex PCR; TCRdb stores in-frame clones only, minus some. The sample lists over 150,000 clones; roughly two thirds were seen once. The sample consisted of PBMCs. The chain joins TRBV7-9 to TRBJ1-6; 8 nucleotides agree with TRBD1. The clonotype originates from a woman between 18 and 29 years old in good health and CMV-seropositive. This chain's CDR3 is CASSPGGQNSPLHF. The CDR3, as DNA: TGTGCCAGCAGCCCAGGGGGCCAGAATTCACCCCTCCACTTT.